Listed here are 11 T cell receptor beta chains from one sample, sequenced in a study of blood T cell repertoires in COVID-19. TCRdb keeps only in-frame clones here, not all; method: immunoSEQ multiplex PCR. The sample consists of about 120,000 clones, 90% of them appearing once. The specimen sequenced was peripheral blood. These receptors all stem from a man in his 60s with COVID-19, enrolled during active disease.

The chain carries TRBV18 and TRBJ2-7; TRBD1 might be the D (6 bases). CDR3 length: 15 residues. Germline values: CDR1 KGHSH, CDR2 LQKENI. The germline V and J ends were trimmed by 3 bases and 2 bases, with 14 bases remaining between them. The CDR3 DNA sequence: TGTGCCAGCTCACCTCAAAACAGGGCGACCTACGAGCAGTACTTC. It encodes CASSPQNRATYEQYF.

The chain combines TRBV19 with TRBJ1-6; D is unresolved. From germline, CDR1 is LNHDA and CDR2 SQIVND (reference sequence). The CDR3 length is 15 residues. V was shortened by 5 bases and J by 10 bases, with 18 bases between the two germline ends. The CDR3 sequence is CASSLKRVAGSPLHF. The CDR3 bases are TGTGCCAGTAGTCTCAAGAGGGTAGCAGGCTCACCCCTCCACTTT.

This clone has a handful of counts. This chain uses TRBV12-3 or TRBV12-4 with TRBJ2-7; no reliable D call. The CDR3 contains 12 residues. V was trimmed by 2 bases and J by 5 bases, leaving 7 bases between them. CDR3: CASSLSRNEQYF. In DNA form, the CDR3 reads TGTGCCAGCAGTTTATCGCGAAACGAGCAGTACTTC.

The J gene is TRBJ2-7, the V gene TRBV3-1 (or the pseudogene TRBV3-2), with D unclear. The CDR3 runs 12 residues. With 1 base removed from V and 7 bases from J, the gap between germline ends came to 8 bases. Germline CDR1 LGHDT, CDR2 YNNKEL (reference sequence). As DNA, the CDR3 is TGTGCCAGCAGCCAAGGCGGTCGGGAGCAGTACTTC. Protein: CASSQGGREQYF.

V usage is TRBV11-3 and J usage is TRBJ2-1; 9 bases line up with TRBD2. CDR1 and CDR2 (germline): SGHNT, YENEEA. V was clipped by 3 bases and J by 5 bases; unmatched bases: 5. The CDR3 extends over 15 amino acids. In DNA, the CDR3 is TGTGCCAGCAGCTTGGGACTAGCAGGAGACAATGAGCAGTTCTTC. It translates to CASSLGLAGDNEQFF. Full variable domain (remainder filled in from reference TRBV11-3 and TRBJ2-1): EAGVVQSPRYKIIEKKQPVAFWCNPISGHNTLYWYLQNLGQGPELLIRYENEEAVDDSQLPKDRFSAERLKGVDSTLKIQPAELGDSAVYLCASSLGLAGDNEQFFGPGTRLTVL.

This chain joins TRBV5-5 and TRBJ2-3; 10 bases align to TRBD1. The germline CDR1 and CDR2 sequences are SGHKS and YYEKEE (reference sequence). With V trimmed by 3 bases and J by 5 bases, 9 bases remained unmatched. CDR3 length: 16 amino acids. CDR3 nucleotides: TGTGCCAGCAGCTCCCTGGGGACAGGGGACGTAGATACGCAGTATTTT. This codes for CASSSLGTGDVDTQYF.

The rearrangement links TRBV23-1 to TRBJ2-1, with 13 bases that match TRBD2. Being an ORF, TRBV23-1 has a function that is uncertain. The CDR3 is 19 amino acids. V was clipped by 3 bases and J by 7 bases; unmatched bases: 15. This CDR3 reads CASSHRSPWTSGRPNEQFF. CDR3 DNA sequence: TGCGCCAGCAGTCACCGCTCACCTTGGACTAGCGGGAGACCTAATGAGCAGTTCTTC.

The chain recombines TRBV28 with TRBJ1-5; TRBD1 agrees at 7 bases. CDR1 is MDHEN, CDR2 SYDVKM, per germline. CDR3 length equals 15 residues. V dropped 2 bases and J dropped 0; count of bases not matched to a gene: 1. Here the CDR3 reads CASSLGTVSNQPQHF. The CDR3 DNA reads TGTGCCAGCAGTTTAGGGACAGTTAGCAATCAGCCCCAGCATTTT. Full variable domain (remainder filled in from reference TRBV28 and TRBJ1-5): DVKVTQSSRYLVKRTGEKVFLECVQDMDHENMFWYRQDPGLGLRLIYFSYDVKMKEKGDIPEGYSVSREKKERFSLILESASTNQTSMYLCASSLGTVSNQPQHFGDGTRLSIL.

The chain recombines TRBV11-3 with TRBJ2-1, with TRBD2 matching 7 bases. V was clipped by 4 bases and J by 0 bases; unmatched bases: 15. This CDR3 region has 19 residues. In germline, CDR1 is SGHNT, CDR2 YENEEA. CDR3 region: CASSSPWRGSRASYNEQFF. The CDR3 bases are TGTGCCAGCAGCTCCCCCTGGCGGGGGTCACGGGCCTCCTACAATGAGCAGTTCTTC.

The chain recombines TRBV11-2 with TRBJ2-3; 11 nucleotides line up with TRBD2. The CDR3 consists of 17 residues. Trimming removed 5 bases from V and 2 bases from J; junction bases left unmatched: 9. The germline V gene has CDR1 SGHAT and CDR2 FQNNGV. For the CDR3, the DNA is TGTGCCAGCAGCCTTCCGGGACTAGCGGCTTTCACAGATACGCAGTATTTT. This translates into CASSLPGLAAFTDTQYF.

The V call is TRBV19, the J call TRBJ2-7; D is possibly TRBD1 (5 bases). Between the trimmed V and J ends, which lost 2 bases and 1 base, there was a span of 9 bases. Germline assignment: CDR1 LNHDA and CDR2 SQIVND (reference sequence). The CDR3 length is 14 residues. Written as DNA, the CDR3 is TGTGCCAGTAGTATAAACAGGAATTCCTACGAGCAGTACTTC. Protein product: CASSINRNSYEQYF.